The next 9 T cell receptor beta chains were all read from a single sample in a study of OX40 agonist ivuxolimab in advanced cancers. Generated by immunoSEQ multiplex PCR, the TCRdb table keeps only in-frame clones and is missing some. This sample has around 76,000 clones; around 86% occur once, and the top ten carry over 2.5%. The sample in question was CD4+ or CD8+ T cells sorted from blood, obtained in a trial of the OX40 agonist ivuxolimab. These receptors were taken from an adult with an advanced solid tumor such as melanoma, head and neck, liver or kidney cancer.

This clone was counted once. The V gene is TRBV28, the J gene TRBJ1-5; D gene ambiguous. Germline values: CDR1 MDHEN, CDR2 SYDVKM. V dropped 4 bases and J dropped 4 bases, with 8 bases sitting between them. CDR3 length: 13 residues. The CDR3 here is CASSYSRNQPQHF. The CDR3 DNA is TGTGCCAGCAGTTACAGTCGTAATCAGCCCCAGCATTTT. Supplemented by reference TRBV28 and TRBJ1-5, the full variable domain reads DVKVTQSSRYLVKRTGEKVFLECVQDMDHENMFWYRQDPGLGLRLIYFSYDVKMKEKGDIPEGYSVSREKKERFSLILESASTNQTSMYLCASSYSRNQPQHFGDGTRLSIL.

CDR3 residues: CASSSSGTSGYYEQYF. The CDR3 DNA sequence: TGTGCCAGCAGTTCGTCCGGGACTAGCGGTTACTACGAGCAGTACTTC. This chain connects TRBV28 to TRBJ2-7; 11 bases map to TRBD2. The CDR3 sequence is 16 residues long. Germline loops: CDR1 MDHEN, CDR2 SYDVKM. The junction had 8 bases not matched to a gene; V was cut back by 4 bases and J by 3 bases. The variable domain in full, with the rest retrieved from reference TRBV28 and TRBJ2-7, is DVKVTQSSRYLVKRTGEKVFLECVQDMDHENMFWYRQDPGLGLRLIYFSYDVKMKEKGDIPEGYSVSREKKERFSLILESASTNQTSMYLCASSSSGTSGYYEQYFGPGTRLTVT.

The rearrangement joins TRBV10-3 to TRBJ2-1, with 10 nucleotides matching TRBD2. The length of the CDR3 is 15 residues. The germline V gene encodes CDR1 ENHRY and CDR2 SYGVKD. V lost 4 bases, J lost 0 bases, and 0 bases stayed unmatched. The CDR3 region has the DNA TGTGCCATCAGTGTAGCGGGGGGCTCCTACAATGAGCAGTTCTTC. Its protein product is CAISVAGGSYNEQFF.

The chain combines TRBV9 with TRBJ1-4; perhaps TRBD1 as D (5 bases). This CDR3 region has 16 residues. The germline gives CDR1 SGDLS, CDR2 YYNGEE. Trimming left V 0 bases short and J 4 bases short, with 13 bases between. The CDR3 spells CASSVGPGPGNEKLFF. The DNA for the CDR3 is TGTGCCAGCAGCGTAGGGCCGGGACCCGGTAATGAAAAACTGTTTTTT.

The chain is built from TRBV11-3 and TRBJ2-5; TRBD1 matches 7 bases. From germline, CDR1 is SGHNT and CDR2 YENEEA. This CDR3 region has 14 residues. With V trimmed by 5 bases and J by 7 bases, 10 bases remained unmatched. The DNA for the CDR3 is TGTGCCAGCAGCGCCGGACAGGCGGTTGGGACCCAGTACTTC. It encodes CASSAGQAVGTQYF.

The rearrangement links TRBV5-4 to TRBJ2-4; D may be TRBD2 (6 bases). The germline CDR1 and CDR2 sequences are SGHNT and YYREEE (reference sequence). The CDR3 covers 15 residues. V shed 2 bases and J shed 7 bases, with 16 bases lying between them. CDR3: CASSFSSREVNIQYF. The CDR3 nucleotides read TGTGCCAGCAGCTTTAGTAGCAGGGAGGTGAACATTCAGTACTTC. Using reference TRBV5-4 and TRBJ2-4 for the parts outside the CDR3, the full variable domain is ETGVTQSPTHLIKTRGQQVTLRCSSQSGHNTVSWYQQALGQGPQFIFQYYREEENGRGNFPPRFSGLQFPNYSSELNVNALELDDSALYLCASSFSSREVNIQYFGAGTRLSVL.

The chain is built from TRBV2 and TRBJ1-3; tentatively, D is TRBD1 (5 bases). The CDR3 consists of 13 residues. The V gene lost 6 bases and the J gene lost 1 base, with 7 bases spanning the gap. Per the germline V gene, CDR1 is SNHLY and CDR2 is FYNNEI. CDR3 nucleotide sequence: TGTGCCAGCAGACGGGGGTCTGGAAACACCATATATTTT. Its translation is CASRRGSGNTIYF.

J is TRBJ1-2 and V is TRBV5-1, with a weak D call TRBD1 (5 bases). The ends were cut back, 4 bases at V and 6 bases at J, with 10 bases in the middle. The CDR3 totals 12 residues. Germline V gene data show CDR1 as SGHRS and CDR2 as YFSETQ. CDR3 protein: CASSAGGDGYTF. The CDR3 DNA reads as TGCGCCAGCAGCGCGGGAGGGGATGGCTACACCTTC.

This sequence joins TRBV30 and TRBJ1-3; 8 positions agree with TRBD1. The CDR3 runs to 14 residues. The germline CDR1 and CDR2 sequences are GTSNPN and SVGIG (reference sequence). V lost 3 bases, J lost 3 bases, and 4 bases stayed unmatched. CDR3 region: CAWRGQASGNTIYF. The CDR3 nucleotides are TGTGCCTGGAGGGGACAGGCAAGTGGAAACACCATATATTTT.